This T cell receptor beta chain emerged from a study of response to subunit inactivated influenza vaccine. TCRdb reanalysed the RT-PCR reads using MiXCR and keeps one entry per CDR3 protein. The sample lists around 790,000 distinct CDR3 sequences; over 20% were seen once. Germline assignment: CDR1 SQVTM and CDR2 ANQGSEA. V was trimmed by 1 base and J by 1 base, leaving 19 bases between them. The length of the CDR3 is 17 residues. The receptor was derived from a man in his fifties or sixties who received an inactivated influenza vaccine. V is TRBV29-1 and J is TRBJ1-2, with TRBD1 as a possible D gene (6 bases). The sequencing here drew on PBMCs from blood, taken 5 days after vaccination. The CDR3 nucleotides read TGCAGCGTTGAAGGCTTGGGGGCGGAATTCCTTAACTATGGCTACACCTTC. This translates into CSVEGLGAEFLNYGYTF.